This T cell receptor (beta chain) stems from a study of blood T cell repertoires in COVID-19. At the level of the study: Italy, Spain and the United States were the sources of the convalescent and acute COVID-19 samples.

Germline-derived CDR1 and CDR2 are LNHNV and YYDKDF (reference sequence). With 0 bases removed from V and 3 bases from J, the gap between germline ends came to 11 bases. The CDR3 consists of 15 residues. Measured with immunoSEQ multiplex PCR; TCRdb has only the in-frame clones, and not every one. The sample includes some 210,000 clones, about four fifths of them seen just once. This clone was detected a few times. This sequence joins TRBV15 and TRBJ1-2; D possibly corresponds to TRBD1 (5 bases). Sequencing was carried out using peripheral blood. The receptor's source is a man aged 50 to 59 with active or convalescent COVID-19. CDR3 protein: CATSRDLSTDYGYTF. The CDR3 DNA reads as TGTGCCACCAGCAGAGATCTTTCGACAGACTATGGCTACACCTTC. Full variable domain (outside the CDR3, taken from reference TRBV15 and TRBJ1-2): DAMVIQNPRYQVTQFGKPVTLSCSQTLNHNVMYWYQQKSSQAPKLLFHYYDKDFNNEADTPDNFQSRRPNTSFCFLDIRSPGLGDTAMYLCATSRDLSTDYGYTFGSGTRLTVV.